These T cell receptor beta chains were read from a single sample in a study of CD8 T cells in ankylosing spondylitis. Each CDR3 protein gets one entry after TCRdb re-called the 5' RACE reads with MiXCR. There are about 360,000 distinct CDR3 sequences in the sample; approximately 22% occur only once, and less than 15% lies in the top ten. Sequencing used blood, either unsorted or a sorted T cell fraction (not recorded which). Source of these receptors: a male donor with ankylosing spondylitis or in good health (not recorded which). CDR3s include the opening cysteine and the closing phenylalanine or tryptophan.

J gene	V gene	CDR3 protein
TRBJ1-4	TRBV5-1	CASSPPGQGDEKLFF
TRBJ1-4	TRBV21-1	CASRWRESEKLFF
TRBJ2-1	TRBV29-1	CSVDGTSGAKSYNEQFF
TRBJ2-3	TRBV29-1	CSVDREFTDTQYF
TRBJ1-4	TRBV7-9	CASSAGHDEKLFF
TRBJ2-5	TRBV7-9	CASIGLVQETQYF
TRBJ2-1	TRBV20-1	CSAGPLGGGYNEQFF
TRBJ2-5	TRBV11-2	CASSPREETQYF
TRBJ2-7	TRBV7-9	CASSLVLSNEQYF
TRBJ2-5	TRBV5-4	CASSHTGTSKETQYF
TRBJ2-7	TRBV2	CASSNTGAHRGEQYF
TRBJ2-7	TRBV20-1	CSARTGGEQYF
TRBJ2-1	TRBV27	CASKGGFYNEQFF
TRBJ2-1	TRBV13	CASSPGGAGYNEQFF
TRBJ1-1	TRBV10-3	CAIRDNRVKGKAFF
TRBJ2-7	TRBV29-1	CSVEDPRTSGSYEQYF
TRBJ2-7	TRBV12-3/TRBV12-4	CASSFTGNEQYF
TRBJ2-7	TRBV20-1	CSASGASGGQYF
TRBJ2-1	TRBV7-8	CASSLARGTGGDEQFF
TRBJ2-3	TRBV12-3/TRBV12-4	CASSLAGFSSDTQYF
TRBJ2-2	TRBV10-2	CASRSGQGWGTGELFF
TRBJ1-1	TRBV12-3/TRBV12-4	CATQPWGGPNTEAFF
TRBJ1-2	TRBV12-3/TRBV12-4	CASSLGLSHGYTF
TRBJ1-5	TRBV15	CATSSVGGNQPQHF
TRBJ2-1	TRBV28	CATMGDSELNEQFF
TRBJ2-1	TRBV7-9	CASSPISGGVNNEQFF
TRBJ2-7	TRBV29-1	CSVSDVAYEQYF
TRBJ2-1	TRBV7-2	CASSLDYGSSYNEQFF
TRBJ2-1	TRBV12-3/TRBV12-4	CASSLTGFEQFF
TRBJ2-3	TRBV11-1	CASSSERAGGELADTQYF
TRBJ1-2	TRBV6-4	CASRGQGAQGYTF
TRBJ2-3	TRBV6-2/TRBV6-3	CASSYPLEASGGRDTQYF
TRBJ1-4	TRBV15	CATSRDFPETGEKLFF
TRBJ2-3	TRBV5-1	CASSLDPDRGTTDTQYF
TRBJ2-5	TRBV12-3/TRBV12-4	CASSLGGGDGEETQYF
TRBJ2-3	TRBV6-4	CASRRDRADTQYF
TRBJ1-6	TRBV6-5	CASSYSETGPNSPLHF
TRBJ1-1	TRBV12-3/TRBV12-4	CASSLAGASTEAFF
TRBJ2-3	TRBV4-2	CASSQVTGAQDTQYF
TRBJ2-6	TRBV12-3/TRBV12-4	CASRPQGANVLTF
TRBJ2-7	TRBV5-1	CASSDGTRPEEQYF
TRBJ2-1	TRBV27	CASSPRTSGGGNEQFF
TRBJ2-4	TRBV7-7	CASSPPCRGNIQYF
TRBJ2-7	TRBV4-1	CASSRALAATYEQYF
TRBJ2-7	TRBV6-6	CASRPDRAHEQYF